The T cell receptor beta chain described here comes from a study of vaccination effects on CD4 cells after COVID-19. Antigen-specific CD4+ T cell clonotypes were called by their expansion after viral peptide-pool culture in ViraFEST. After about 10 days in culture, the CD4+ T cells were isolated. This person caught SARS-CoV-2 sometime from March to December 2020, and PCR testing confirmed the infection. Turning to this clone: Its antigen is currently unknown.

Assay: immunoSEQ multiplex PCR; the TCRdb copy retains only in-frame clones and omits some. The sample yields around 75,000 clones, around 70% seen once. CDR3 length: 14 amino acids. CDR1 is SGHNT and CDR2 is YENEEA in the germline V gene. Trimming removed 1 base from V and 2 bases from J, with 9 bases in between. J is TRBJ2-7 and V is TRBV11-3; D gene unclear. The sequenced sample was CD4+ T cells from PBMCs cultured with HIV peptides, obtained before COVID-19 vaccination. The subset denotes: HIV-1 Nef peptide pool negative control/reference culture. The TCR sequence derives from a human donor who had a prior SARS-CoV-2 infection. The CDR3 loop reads CASSLGSGPYEQYF. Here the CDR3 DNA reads TGTGCCAGCAGCTTAGGTTCAGGACCCTACGAGCAGTACTTC.